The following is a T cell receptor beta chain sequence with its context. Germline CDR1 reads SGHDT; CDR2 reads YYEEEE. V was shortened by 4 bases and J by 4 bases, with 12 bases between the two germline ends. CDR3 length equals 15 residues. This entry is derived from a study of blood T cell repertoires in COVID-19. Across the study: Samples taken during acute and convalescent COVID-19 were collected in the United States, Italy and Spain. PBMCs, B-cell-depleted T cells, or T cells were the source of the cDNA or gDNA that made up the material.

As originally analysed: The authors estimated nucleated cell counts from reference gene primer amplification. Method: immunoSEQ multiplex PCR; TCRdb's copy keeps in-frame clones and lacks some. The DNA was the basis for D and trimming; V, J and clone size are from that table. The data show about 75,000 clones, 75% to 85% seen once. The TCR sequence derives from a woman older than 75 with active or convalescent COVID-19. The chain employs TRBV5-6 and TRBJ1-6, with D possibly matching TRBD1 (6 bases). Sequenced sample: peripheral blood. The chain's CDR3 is CASSLGQMYNSPLHF. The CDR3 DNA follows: TGTGCCAGCAGCCTCGGACAGATGTATAATTCACCCCTCCACTTT.